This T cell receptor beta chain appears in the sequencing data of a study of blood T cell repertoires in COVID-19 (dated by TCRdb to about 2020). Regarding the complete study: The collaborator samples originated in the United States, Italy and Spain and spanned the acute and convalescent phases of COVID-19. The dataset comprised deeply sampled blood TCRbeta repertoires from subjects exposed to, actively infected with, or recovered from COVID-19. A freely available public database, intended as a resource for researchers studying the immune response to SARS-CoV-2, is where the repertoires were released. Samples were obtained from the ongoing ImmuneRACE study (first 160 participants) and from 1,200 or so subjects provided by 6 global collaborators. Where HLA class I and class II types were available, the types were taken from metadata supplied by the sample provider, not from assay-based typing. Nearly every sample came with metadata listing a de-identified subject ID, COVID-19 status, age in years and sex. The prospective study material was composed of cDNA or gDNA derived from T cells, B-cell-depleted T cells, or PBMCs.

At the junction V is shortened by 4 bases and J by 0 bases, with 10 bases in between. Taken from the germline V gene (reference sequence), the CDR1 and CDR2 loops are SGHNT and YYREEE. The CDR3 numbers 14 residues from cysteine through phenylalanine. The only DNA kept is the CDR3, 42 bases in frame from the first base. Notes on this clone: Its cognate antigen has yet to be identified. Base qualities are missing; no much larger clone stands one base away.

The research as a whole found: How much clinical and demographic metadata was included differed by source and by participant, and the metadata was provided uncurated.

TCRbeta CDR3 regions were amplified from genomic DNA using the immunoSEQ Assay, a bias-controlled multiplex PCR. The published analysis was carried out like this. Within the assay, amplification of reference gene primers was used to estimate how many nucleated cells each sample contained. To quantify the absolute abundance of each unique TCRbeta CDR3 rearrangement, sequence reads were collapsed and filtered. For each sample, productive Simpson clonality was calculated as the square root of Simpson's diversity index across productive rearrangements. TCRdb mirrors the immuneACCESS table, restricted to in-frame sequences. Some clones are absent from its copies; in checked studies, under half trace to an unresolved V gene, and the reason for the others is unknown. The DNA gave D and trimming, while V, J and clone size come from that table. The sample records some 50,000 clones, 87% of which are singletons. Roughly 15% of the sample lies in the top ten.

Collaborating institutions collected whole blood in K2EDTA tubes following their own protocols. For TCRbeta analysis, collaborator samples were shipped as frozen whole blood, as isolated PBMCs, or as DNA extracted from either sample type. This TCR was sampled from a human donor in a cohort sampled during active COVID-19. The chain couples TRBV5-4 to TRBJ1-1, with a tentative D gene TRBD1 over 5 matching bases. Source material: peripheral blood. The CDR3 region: CASSPGGLNTEAFF. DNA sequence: TGTGCCAGCAGCCCCGGGGGGTTGAACACTGAAGCTTTCTTT.